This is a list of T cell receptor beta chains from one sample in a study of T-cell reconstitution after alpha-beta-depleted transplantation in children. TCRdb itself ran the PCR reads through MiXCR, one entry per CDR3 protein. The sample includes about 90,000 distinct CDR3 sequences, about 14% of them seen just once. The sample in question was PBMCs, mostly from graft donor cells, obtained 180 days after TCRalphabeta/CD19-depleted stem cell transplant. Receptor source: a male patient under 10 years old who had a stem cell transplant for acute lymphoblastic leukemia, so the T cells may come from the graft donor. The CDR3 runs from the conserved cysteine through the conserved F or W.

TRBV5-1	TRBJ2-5	CASSQHTQGGETQYF
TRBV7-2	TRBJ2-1	CASSSSPGTSFYNEQFF
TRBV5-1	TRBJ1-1	CASSVWGSTEAFF
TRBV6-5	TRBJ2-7	CASLGETYEQYF
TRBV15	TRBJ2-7	CATRSSGANEQYF
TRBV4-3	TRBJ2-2	CASRPAGRGSNTGELFF
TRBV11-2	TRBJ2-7	CASSLAPGPYEQYF
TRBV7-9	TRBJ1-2	CASSFEAGFNYGYTF
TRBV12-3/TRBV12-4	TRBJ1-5	CASSFGGQPQHF
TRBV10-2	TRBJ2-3	CATQRLILAGGTDTQYF
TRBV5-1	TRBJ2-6	CASSSSTGGGANVLTF
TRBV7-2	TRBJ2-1	CASSYPEYNEQFF
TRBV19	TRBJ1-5	CASTYVGQGEQPQHF
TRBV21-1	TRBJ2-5	CASSICLLGLLPGPEETQYF
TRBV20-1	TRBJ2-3	CSAPTSLGADTQYF
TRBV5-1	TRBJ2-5	CASSLAGARETQYF
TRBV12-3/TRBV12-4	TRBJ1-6	CASSPRGANSPLHF
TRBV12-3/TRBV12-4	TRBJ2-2	CASSWTGYTGELFF
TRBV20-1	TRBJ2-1	CSARGGAVEGEQFF
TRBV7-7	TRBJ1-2	CASSLAVFSGYTF
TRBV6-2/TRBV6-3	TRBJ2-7	CASSYSIRVSYEQYF
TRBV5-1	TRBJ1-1	CASSLAGGPNTEAFF
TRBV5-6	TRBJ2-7	CASSRTRGGLDEQYF
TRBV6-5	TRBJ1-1	CATHLGEAFF
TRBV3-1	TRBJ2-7	CASSQAGTGGNEQYF
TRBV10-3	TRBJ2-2	CAISDKGTNTGELFF
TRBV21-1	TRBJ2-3	CASSKLQRGSDTQYF
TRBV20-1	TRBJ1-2	CSETAIYGYTF
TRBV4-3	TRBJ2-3	CASSQDLSGGAADTQYF
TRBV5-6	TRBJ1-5	CASSFRTGGNQPQHF
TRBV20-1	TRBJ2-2	CSARDPSPANTGELFF
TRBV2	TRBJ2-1	CASSSYLVNEQFF
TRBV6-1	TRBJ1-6	CASSDIGIEVHF
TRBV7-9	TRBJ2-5	CASSVGRQETQYF
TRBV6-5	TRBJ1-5	CASSYLGQDPQPQHF